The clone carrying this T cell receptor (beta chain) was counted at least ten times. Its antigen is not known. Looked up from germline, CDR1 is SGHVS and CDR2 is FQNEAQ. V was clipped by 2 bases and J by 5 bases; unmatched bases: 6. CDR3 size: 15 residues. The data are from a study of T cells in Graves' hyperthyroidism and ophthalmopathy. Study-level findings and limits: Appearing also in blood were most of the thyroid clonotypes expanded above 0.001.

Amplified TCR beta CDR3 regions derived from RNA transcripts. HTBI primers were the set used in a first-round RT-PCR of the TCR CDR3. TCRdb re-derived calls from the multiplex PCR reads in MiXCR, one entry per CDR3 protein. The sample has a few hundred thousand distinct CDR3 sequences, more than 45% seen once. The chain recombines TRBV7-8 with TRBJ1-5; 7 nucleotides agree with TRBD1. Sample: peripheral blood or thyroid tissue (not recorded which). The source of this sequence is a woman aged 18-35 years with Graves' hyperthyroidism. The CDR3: CASSLRSGGDQPQHF. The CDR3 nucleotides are TGTGCCAGCAGCTTAAGGTCAGGGGGGGATCAGCCCCAGCATTTT.